One and the same sample provided the 21 T cell receptor beta chains below, sequenced in a study of T cell repertoires in cytomegalovirus infection. TCRdb analysed the reads with MiXCR anew, one entry per CDR3 protein. The profile covers around 530,000 distinct CDR3 sequences, with more than 15% appearing a single time and 20% to 30% taken by the ten largest. What was sequenced was CD8+ T cells from PBMCs. Receptors originate from a human donor in good health (CMV status not recorded). Some clones in this sample may be carry-over from other donors' samples.

This clonotype was seen only a few times. This sequence joins TRBV28 and TRBJ2-7; possibly TRBD1 or TRBD2 for D (5 bases each). V lost 4 bases, J lost 1 base, and 14 bases lay in between. The CDR3 covers 15 residues. Per germline, CDR1 MDHEN and CDR2 SYDVKM. In nucleotides, the CDR3 is TGTGCCAGCAGTTCGCCGGGACCACCTTCCTACGAGCAGTACTTC. Amino acids: CASSSPGPPSYEQYF.

This clonotype was observed a few times. V and J are TRBV5-6 and TRBJ2-5, with TRBD2 matching 7 bases. V lost 0 bases, J lost 7 bases, and 6 bases stayed unmatched. Germline V CDR1 and CDR2: SGHDT, YYEEEE. This CDR3 has 14 amino acids. The chain's CDR3 is CASSLAGGLRTQYF. The CDR3 region has the DNA TGTGCCAGCAGCTTGGCCGGGGGGTTGCGGACCCAGTACTTC.

This clonotype was counted many times. J is TRBJ1-4 and V is TRBV2; TRBD1 aligns across 7 bases. Germline V gene sequence: CDR1 SNHLY, CDR2 FYNNEI. The CDR3 covers 18 residues. The J segment lost 2 bases and the V segment lost 3 bases, leaving 12 bases of the junction unmatched. For the CDR3, the DNA is TGTGCCAGCAGTGAGGGGAGAAGACAGGGCGGGACTAATGAAAAACTGTTTTTT. It codes for CASSEGRRQGGTNEKLFF.

This clonotype has only a few counts. The chain links TRBV5-4 to TRBJ2-7; D call uncertain. V dropped 4 bases and J dropped 3 bases, with 11 bases sitting between them. The germline V gene has CDR1 SGHNT and CDR2 YYREEE (reference sequence). CDR3 length equals 13 residues. CDR3 residues: CASSRPPRYEQYF. The CDR3 DNA reads as TGTGCCAGCAGCCGTCCACCACGCTACGAGCAGTACTTC. The complete variable domain, with remaining parts taken from reference TRBV5-4 and TRBJ2-7, reads ETGVTQSPTHLIKTRGQQVTLRCSSQSGHNTVSWYQQALGQGPQFIFQYYREEENGRGNFPPRFSGLQFPNYSSELNVNALELDDSALYLCASSRPPRYEQYFGPGTRLTVT.

The count of this clonotype is one. An end of the junction does not agree with germline; a read error may underlie this. CDR3 nucleotides: TGTGACAGCAGCCAAGTAGAACTAGCTGGTGAGCAGTTCTTC. Residues: CDSSQVELAGEQFF. The rearrangement joins TRBV4-2 to TRBJ2-1, with D perhaps TRBD2 (6 bases). Per germline, CDR1 LGHNA and CDR2 YNFKEQ. There are 14 residues in the CDR3.

This clonotype was seen many times. CDR3 loop: CAISDITGGNEQFF. CDR3 bases: TGTGCCATCAGTGATATAACAGGGGGAAATGAGCAGTTCTTC. The chain carries TRBV10-3 and TRBJ2-1; TRBD1 aligns across 8 bases. CDR1 ENHRY and CDR2 SYGVKD come from the germline V gene. The CDR3 loop spans 14 amino acids. V lost 3 bases, J lost 7 bases, and 5 bases stayed unmatched.

This clonotype was observed at least ten times. This chain joins TRBV6-1 and TRBJ2-1; D gene unclear. Germline V gene data show CDR1 as MNHNS and CDR2 as SASEGT. V dropped 3 bases and J dropped 0 bases, with 9 bases sitting between them. This CDR3 region has 15 residues. CDR3 DNA: TGTGCCAGCAGTGATGGGGATAGCTCCTACAATGAGCAGTTCTTC. The encoded protein is CASSDGDSSYNEQFF.

The chain recombines TRBV6-6 with TRBJ2-2, with D hard to call. V shed 10 bases and J shed 7 bases, with 13 bases lying between them. CDR3 length: 12 residues. The germline CDR1 and CDR2 sequences are MNHNY and SVGAGI (reference sequence). The CDR3 sequence: CATQFGVGELFF. The CDR3 DNA reads TGTGCCACCCAGTTTGGGGTCGGGGAGCTGTTTTTT.

The CDR3 DNA reads TGTGCCAGCAGTTCCGCGGACAGGGGAGCGGTCTATGGCTACACCTTC. Translated: CASSSADRGAVYGYTF. The chain uses TRBV2 and TRBJ1-2, with 9 nucleotides matching TRBD1. The CDR3 loop spans 16 amino acids. J was trimmed by 4 bases and V by 5 bases; bases with no gene match: 11. Germline CDR1 reads SNHLY; CDR2 reads FYNNEI.

The chain joins TRBV20-1 to TRBJ1-5, with 8 bases aligning to TRBD1. Germline CDR1 reads DFQATT; CDR2 reads SNEGSKA (reference sequence). The trim removed 6 bases at V and 2 bases at J, leaving 12 bases unmatched. The CDR3 runs to 16 residues. The CDR3 DNA reads TGCAGTGCGCGCCATTCCGGGACAGGAGGCAATCAGCCCCAGCATTTT. Amino acid sequence: CSARHSGTGGNQPQHF.

This clonotype occurred a few times. The chain combines TRBV28 with TRBJ2-7, with D unclear. V dropped 7 bases and J dropped 6 bases, with 13 bases sitting between them. Germline CDR1 MDHEN, CDR2 SYDVKM. This CDR3 has 12 residues. DNA for the CDR3: TGTGCCAGCACCGCTAGTAGGGTCGAGCAGTACTTC. Protein: CASTASRVEQYF.

This clonotype was seen repeatedly, ten times or more. The J gene is TRBJ1-1, the V gene TRBV28, with D hard to call. Per the germline V gene, CDR1 is MDHEN and CDR2 is SYDVKM. V was shortened by 3 bases and J by 3 bases, with 11 bases between the two germline ends. CDR3 length: 14 residues. The CDR3 nucleotides read TGTGCCAGCAGTTTGGGTCGGGGTTACACTGAAGCTTTCTTT. This sequence encodes CASSLGRGYTEAFF. Full variable domain (outside the CDR3, taken from reference TRBV28 and TRBJ1-1): DVKVTQSSRYLVKRTGEKVFLECVQDMDHENMFWYRQDPGLGLRLIYFSYDVKMKEKGDIPEGYSVSREKKERFSLILESASTNQTSMYLCASSLGRGYTEAFFGQGTRLTVV.

Many counts were recorded for this clonotype. J is TRBJ1-1 and V is TRBV7-8; D perhaps matches TRBD1 (6 bases). This CDR3 is built from 14 residues. Germline assignment: CDR1 SGHVS and CDR2 FQNEAQ. Trimming pared 2 bases from V and 4 bases from J, leaving 11 bases between. Here the CDR3 DNA reads TGTGCCAGCAGCTTAAGACAGGTGCCCACTGAAGCTTTCTTT. Its translation: CASSLRQVPTEAFF.

This clonotype was seen at least ten times. The chain employs TRBV24-1 and TRBJ1-5; weak D call: TRBD1 (6 bases). This CDR3 has 15 residues. Germline CDR1 and CDR2: KGHDR and SFDVKD. Trimming pared 3 bases from V and 3 bases from J, leaving 11 bases between. CDR3 amino acids: CATSDADRSNQPQHF. Here the CDR3 DNA reads TGTGCCACCAGTGATGCCGACAGGTCCAATCAGCCCCAGCATTTT.

J is TRBJ2-7 and V is TRBV19; TRBD1 matches at 10 bases. Germline lookup yields CDR1 LNHDA and CDR2 SQIVND (reference sequence). The CDR3 runs 14 residues. J was trimmed by 5 bases and V by 4 bases; bases with no gene match: 5. CDR3 loop: CASSTGQGFHEQYF. The CDR3 bases are TGTGCCAGTAGTACGGGACAGGGGTTCCACGAGCAGTACTTC.

V and J are TRBV7-9 and TRBJ2-5; 8 positions agree with TRBD1. V lost 5 bases to trimming and J lost 5 bases; unmatched junction nucleotides: 10. The CDR3 length is 15 residues. Germline-derived CDR1 and CDR2 are SEHNR and FQNEAQ (reference sequence). CDR3 DNA sequence: TGTGCCAGCAGCGAGTGGACAGGGTCGGGGGAGACCCAGTACTTC. It is translated as CASSEWTGSGETQYF. Full variable domain (missing parts from reference TRBV7-9 and TRBJ2-5): DTGVSQNPRHKITKRGQNVTFRCDPISEHNRLYWYRQTLGQGPEFLTYFQNEAQLEKSRLLSDRFSAERPKGSFSTLEIQRTEQGDSAMYLCASSEWTGSGETQYFGPGTRLLVL.

As concerns this clonotype: The junction shows a germline mismatch at one end, possibly a read error. This chain connects TRBV5-1 to TRBJ2-1; D remains ambiguous. Germline loops: CDR1 SGHRS, CDR2 YFSETQ. This CDR3 is built from 11 residues. The CDR3, as DNA: TGCGCCAGGAGCTTGGCCGGCGAGCAGTTCTTC. Amino acid sequence: CARSLAGEQFF.

This clonotype was observed at least ten times. This rearrangement joins TRBV6-8 to TRBJ1-2; 10 nucleotides agree with TRBD1. The J segment lost 3 bases and the V segment lost 2 bases, leaving 9 bases of the junction unmatched. CDR1 is MNHGY, CDR2 SAAAGT, per germline. This CDR3 contains 17 residues. The DNA for the CDR3 is TGTGCCAGCAGTTACGCCTCTCGACAGGGGGCCTACTATGGCTACACCTTC. This codes for CASSYASRQGAYYGYTF.

The chain employs TRBV11-1 and TRBJ2-2, with D possibly being TRBD2 (6 bases). The CDR3 sequence is 14 residues long. Deletions cut 5 bases from V and 6 bases from J, with 13 bases between. Germline values: CDR1 SGHAT, CDR2 FQDESV (reference sequence). The CDR3 spells CASSRPRGAGELFF. The CDR3 DNA reads as TGTGCCAGCAGCCGTCCCCGCGGGGCCGGGGAGCTGTTTTTT.

Turning to this clonotype: A much more abundant neighbour one base away suggests this may be a read error. The chain recombines TRBV7-9 with TRBJ2-1; D ambiguous. This CDR3 contains 15 residues. Germline CDR1 reads SEHNR; CDR2 reads FQNEAQ (reference sequence). Trimming cost V 5 bases and J 0 bases, with 11 bases left between them. The CDR3 bases are TGTGCCAGCAGCCAACCCGATGGCTCCTACAATGAGCAGTTCTTC. This codes for CASSQPDGSYNEQFF.

The chain couples TRBV7-9 to TRBJ2-7; tentative D call: TRBD1 (6 bases). Germline-derived CDR1 and CDR2 are SEHNR and FQNEAQ (reference sequence). The CDR3 extends over 13 amino acids. V dropped 6 bases and J dropped 5 bases, with 14 bases sitting between them. CDR3 in DNA: TGTGCCAGCAGACCCCCACAGGGAGACGAGCAGTACTTC. Its translation is CASRPPQGDEQYF.